Listed here are 8 T cell receptor beta chains from one sample, sequenced in a study of cytomegalovirus exposure and HLA in healthy donors. With 60 Vbeta and 13 Jbeta primers, the PCR was carried out. Generated by immunoSEQ multiplex PCR, the TCRdb table keeps only in-frame clones and is missing some. The table has more than 80,000 clones, 65% to 85% seen once. The sequenced sample consisted of PBMCs. The receptors were gathered from a girl under 10 years old in good health and CMV-seropositive.

The V and J genes are TRBV27 and TRBJ2-1; TRBD2 is a possible D gene (5 bases). This CDR3 has 15 amino acids. The germline V gene encodes CDR1 MNHEY and CDR2 SMNVEV (reference sequence). Trimming took 5 bases from V and 7 from J, leaving 18 bases between them. In DNA, the CDR3 is TGTGCCAGCAGTAGATCTAGCTATACAAGGAATGAGCAGTTCTTC. Protein product: CASSRSSYTRNEQFF.

V and J are TRBV5-6 and TRBJ2-7; 9 bases agree with TRBD2. The V gene end was trimmed by 1 base and the J gene end by 2 bases; junction bases not matched to a gene: 13. Germline CDR1 SGHDT, CDR2 YYEEEE. The CDR3 length is 18 residues. The CDR3 sequence is CASSLSGGRAGEPYEQYF. In DNA form, the CDR3 reads TGTGCCAGCAGCTTGAGCGGGGGGCGGGCGGGAGAGCCCTACGAGCAGTACTTC.

The DNA of the CDR3 is TGTGCCTGGAGCATCCCCCCAATACGGGACGAGCAGTACTTC. It translates to CAWSIPPIRDEQYF. The chain has TRBV30 and TRBJ2-7; no reliable D call. The CDR3 sequence is 14 residues long. Trimming shortened V by 3 bases and J by 5 bases, and 17 bases separated the two germline ends. Per germline, CDR1 GTSNPN and CDR2 SVGIG (reference sequence).

This clone has just a few counts. This CDR3 is CGVLGRAYNEQFF. The CDR3 DNA is TGTGGCGTACTCGGGCGGGCCTACAATGAGCAGTTCTTC. The chain joins TRBV6-6 to TRBJ2-1; D might be TRBD2 (5 bases). From germline, CDR1 is MNHNY and CDR2 SVGAGI (reference sequence). This CDR3 spans 13 amino acids.

This chain uses TRBV30 with TRBJ1-2; D ambiguous. V gave up 0 bases and J gave up 6 bases, with 8 bases separating them. This CDR3 contains 12 residues. Germline V gives CDR1 GTSNPN, CDR2 SVGIG (reference sequence). The CDR3 nucleotides read TGTGCCTGGAGTGTACAGAGGGATGGCTACACCTTC. It yields the protein CAWSVQRDGYTF.

The chain is built from TRBV30 and TRBJ2-7; D might be TRBD2 (6 bases). This CDR3 region has 17 residues. The V gene's germline CDR1 is GTSNPN and CDR2 SVGIG (reference sequence). V dropped 5 bases and J dropped 2 bases, with 25 bases sitting between them. The CDR3 DNA sequence: TGTGCCTGGGCCCGGAAAAAGGAGGGTATAGCCCCCTACGAGCAGTACTTC. Residues: CAWARKKEGIAPYEQYF.

The V call is TRBV19, the J call TRBJ2-1; TRBD1 matches 9 bases. The CDR3 is 15 amino acids. The V and J ends lost 5 bases and 4 bases, in that order; junction bases with no gene match: 6. Germline assignment: CDR1 LNHDA and CDR2 SQIVND (reference sequence). This chain's CDR3 is CASSPRQGVYNEQFF. DNA of the CDR3: TGTGCCAGTAGTCCACGACAGGGGGTGTACAATGAGCAGTTCTTC. Together with reference TRBV19 and TRBJ2-1, the CDR3 gives the full variable domain: DGGITQSPKYLFRKEGQNVTLSCEQNLNHDAMYWYRQDPGQGLRLIYYSQIVNDFQKGDIAEGYSVSREKKESFPLTVTSAQKNPTAFYLCASSPRQGVYNEQFFGPGTRLTVL.

The V and J genes are TRBV6-5 and TRBJ1-6; D is undetermined. CDR1 MNHEY and CDR2 SVGAGI come from the germline V gene. The CDR3 runs 12 residues. V lost 7 bases and J lost 10, with 11 bases in between. The chain's CDR3 is CASKLGGSPLHF. DNA of the CDR3: TGTGCCAGCAAACTGGGAGGCTCACCCCTCCACTTT.